Here is one TCR beta chain with its context. The antigen remains unidentified. This sample stems from a study of CD8+ T cells in alopecia areata. Looked up from germline, CDR1 is MNHEY and CDR2 is SMNVEV (reference sequence). V was trimmed by 6 bases and J by 6 bases, leaving 12 bases between them. This CDR3 is built from 12 residues. General observations from the study: Relative to mice, TCR sharing across patients was less clear, a difference possibly HLA-related.

The authors extracted RNA and reverse transcribed it into cDNA as the sequencing template. Clones were read by immunoSEQ multiplex PCR, and TCRdb kept only the in-frame ones, dropping some. Of more than 140,000 clones listed, 86% are singletons. The treatment is: oral pan-JAK inhibitor, 5-10 mg twice daily. The sequencing here drew on CD8+ T cells sorted from blood, taken at week 4, from a patient treated with tofacitinib. The gene calls are TRBV27 and TRBJ2-7; perhaps D is TRBD1 or TRBD2 (5 bases each). The sequence came from a human donor with alopecia areata. The CDR3 reads CASSLGAGEQYF. Here the CDR3 DNA reads TGTGCCAGCAGCCTAGGGGCGGGCGAGCAGTACTTC.